These 27 T cell receptor beta chains share one sample of origin, sequenced in a study of blood T cell repertoires in COVID-19. TCRdb's table, derived via immunoSEQ multiplex PCR, lists solely in-frame clones and lacks some. The table records 55,000 to 70,000 clones, 87% of them present only once. The sequencing sample was made of peripheral blood. These TCRs come from a man between 60 and 75 years old with active or convalescent COVID-19.

The genes are TRBV7-8 and TRBJ2-3; possible D gene TRBD2, 6 bases. The length of the CDR3 is 15 residues. Germline V lookup: CDR1 SGHVS, CDR2 FQNEAQ. Trimming took off 1 base at V and 0 bases at J, with 8 bases between the two ends. In nucleotides, the CDR3 is TGTGCCAGCAGCTTAGGCGGGACTAGCACAGATACGCAGTATTTT. Amino acid sequence: CASSLGGTSTDTQYF.

Concerning this clone: At one of its ends the junction is not consistent with the germline gene, which may arise from a read error. The genes are TRBV19 and TRBJ2-5; possible D gene TRBD2, 7 bases. The CDR3 length is 14 residues. Per the germline V gene, CDR1 is LNHDA and CDR2 is SQIVND (reference sequence). In DNA form, the CDR3 reads TGTGCCAGCAGTACGAGGGAGGGGGGGGAGACCCAGTACTTC. This sequence encodes CASSTREGGETQYF.

V is TRBV6-1 and J is TRBJ1-1, with 10 bases aligning to TRBD1. CDR1 and CDR2 (germline): MNHNS, SASEGT. The trim removed 4 bases at V and 3 bases at J, leaving 14 bases unmatched. This CDR3 is built from 18 residues. The DNA for the CDR3 is TGTGCCAGCAGTGCGAAAACGGACAGGGGGATTGGGGACACTGAAGCTTTCTTT. It translates to CASSAKTDRGIGDTEAFF.

The J gene is TRBJ1-1, the V gene TRBV20-1, with unresolved D. Germline-derived CDR1 and CDR2 are DFQATT and SNEGSKA (reference sequence). The CDR3 is 11 amino acids. Trimming took 6 bases from V and 1 from J, leaving 6 bases between them. The CDR3 protein is CSAHKNTEAFF. CDR3 coding DNA: TGCAGTGCACACAAGAACACTGAAGCTTTCTTT.

The V gene is TRBV11-2, the J gene TRBJ2-7, with D unclear. The CDR3 contains 15 residues. Germline CDR1 SGHAT, CDR2 FQNNGV. The germline V and J ends were trimmed by 4 bases and 7 bases, with 20 bases remaining between them. The CDR3 nucleotides read TGTGCCAGCAGCTCCCAGCGACTCCGGATGAGGGAGCAGTACTTC. Its translation is CASSSQRLRMREQYF.

This clone was counted once. This sequence joins TRBV20-1 and TRBJ2-1, with D possibly being TRBD2 (7 bases). Between the trimmed V and J ends, which lost 3 bases and 8 bases, there was a span of 20 bases. The CDR3 totals 15 residues. Germline CDR1 and CDR2: DFQATT and SNEGSKA (reference sequence). The DNA of the CDR3 is TGCAGTGCTAGTACTTGGGAGGGGGGGGCGGATGAGCAGTTCTTC. This sequence encodes CSASTWEGGADEQFF.

The V and J genes are TRBV5-4 and TRBJ2-5; 7 nucleotides align to TRBD1. The germline gives CDR1 SGHNT, CDR2 YYREEE (reference sequence). The CDR3 is 16 residues long. With 4 bases clipped from V and 5 bases from J, the junction kept 14 bases outside the gene matches. The CDR3: CASSGTGTAIRETQYF. CDR3 sequence (DNA): TGTGCCAGCAGCGGAACCGGGACAGCTATCCGGGAGACCCAGTACTTC.

This sequence joins TRBV6-4 and TRBJ1-2; tentative D call: TRBD1 (5 bases). V was clipped by 6 bases and J by 0 bases, with 8 bases between them. The CDR3 loop spans 13 amino acids. CDR1 MRHNA and CDR2 SNTAGT come from the germline V gene. The CDR3 region is CASSVQANYGYTF. The CDR3 DNA follows: TGTGCCAGCAGCGTACAGGCTAACTATGGCTACACCTTC.

This clone was detected only once. The chain combines TRBV4-2 with TRBJ1-5, with D uncertain. The ends were cut back, 1 base at V and 3 bases at J, with 19 bases in the middle. The CDR3 is 18 amino acids. Germline assignment: CDR1 LGHNA and CDR2 YNFKEQ. The CDR3 nucleotides read TGTGCCAGCAGCCAAGGAGGAGTATTGAGGGAGGACAATCAGCCCCAGCATTTT. Amino acids: CASSQGGVLREDNQPQHF.

CDR3 residues: CASSLATGANTGELFF. As DNA, the CDR3 is TGCGCCAGCAGCTTGGCTACAGGAGCGAACACCGGGGAGCTGTTTTTT. The V call is TRBV5-1, the J call TRBJ2-2; perhaps TRBD1 as D (5 bases). Germline V gene lookup returns CDR1 SGHRS and CDR2 YFSETQ. V was pared by 0 bases and J by 0 bases, with 9 bases between. The CDR3 spans 16 residues.

The chain has TRBV27 and TRBJ1-2, with 7 bases fitting TRBD1. This CDR3 is 14 amino acids long. The V gene end was trimmed by 5 bases and the J gene end by 7 bases; junction bases not matched to a gene: 10. In germline, CDR1 is MNHEY, CDR2 SMNVEV (reference sequence). The CDR3 loop is CASSPSGGGGGYTF. The CDR3 nucleotides read TGTGCCAGCAGTCCCTCAGGGGGAGGTGGTGGCTACACCTTC.

This clone was seen more than once but under ten times. The J gene is TRBJ1-5, the V gene TRBV18, with D maybe TRBD1 (5 bases). The CDR3 runs to 16 residues. V lost 2 bases and J lost 3, with 14 bases in between. The germline V gene encodes CDR1 KGHSH and CDR2 LQKENI. The CDR3 bases are TGTGCCAGCTCACCAGCAGGGAACCTCCCCAATCAGCCCCAGCATTTT. Its protein is CASSPAGNLPNQPQHF. Looking up the rest from reference TRBV18 and TRBJ1-5 gives the full variable domain: NAGVMQNPRHLVRRRGQEARLRCSPMKGHSHVYWYRQLPEEGLKFMVYLQKENIIDESGMPKERFSAEFPKEGPSILRIQQVVRGDSAAYFCASSPAGNLPNQPQHFGDGTRLSIL.

There are a few counts of this clone. J is TRBJ1-4 and V is TRBV2; D unclear. Germline V gene lookup returns CDR1 SNHLY and CDR2 FYNNEI. Trimming removed 3 bases from V and 5 bases from J, with 10 bases in between. This CDR3 is 14 amino acids long. The CDR3 region is CASSDGSGNEKLFF. In nucleotides, the CDR3 is TGTGCCAGCAGTGACGGGAGCGGGAATGAAAAACTGTTTTTT. Together with reference TRBV2 and TRBJ1-4, the CDR3 gives the full variable domain: EPEVTQTPSHQVTQMGQEVILRCVPISNHLYFYWYRQILGQKVEFLVSFYNNEISEKSEIFDDQFSVERPDGSNFTLKIRSTKLEDSAMYFCASSDGSGNEKLFFGSGTQLSVL.

The chain uses TRBV19 and TRBJ1-5; 9 bases are shared with TRBD1. CDR3 length equals 17 residues. Germline trimming cut 3 bases from V and 7 bases from J; bases unmatched to any gene: 13. From germline, CDR1 is LNHDA and CDR2 SQIVND (reference sequence). The CDR3 sequence is CASSMTPSGTGQQPQHF. DNA for the CDR3: TGTGCCAGTAGTATGACCCCTTCCGGGACAGGGCAGCAGCCCCAGCATTTT.

This chain connects TRBV11-2 to TRBJ2-2; TRBD2 agrees at 9 bases. Germline V gives CDR1 SGHAT, CDR2 FQNNGV. This CDR3 region has 18 residues. V was pared by 0 bases and J by 4 bases, with 9 bases of the junction left unmatched. The CDR3 reads CASSLESLAGRVTGELFF. In nucleotides, the CDR3 is TGTGCCAGCAGCTTAGAGTCCCTAGCGGGACGTGTCACCGGGGAGCTGTTTTTT.

This sequence joins TRBV4-2 and TRBJ2-3, with D possibly TRBD2 on 7 matching bases. From germline, CDR1 is LGHNA and CDR2 YNFKEQ. The CDR3 covers 15 residues. The germline V and J ends were trimmed by 1 base and 7 bases, with 15 bases remaining between them. CDR3 nucleotide sequence: TGTGCCAGCAGCCAAGGTGGGGGGGCTATGAATACGCAGTATTTT. Its translation is CASSQGGGAMNTQYF.

This chain links TRBV27 with TRBJ1-2; 10 bases map to TRBD1. Germline V gene lookup returns CDR1 MNHEY and CDR2 SMNVEV (reference sequence). J was trimmed by 8 bases and V by 3 bases; bases with no gene match: 6. There are 14 residues in the CDR3. CDR3: CASSLRQGATGYTF. The CDR3 DNA is TGTGCCAGCAGTTTGCGACAGGGGGCGACGGGCTACACCTTC.

The V gene is TRBV19, the J gene TRBJ1-1, with TRBD1 matching 9 bases. V dropped 7 bases and J dropped 0; count of bases not matched to a gene: 3. The CDR3 consists of 14 residues. CDR1 is LNHDA and CDR2 is SQIVND in the germline V gene (reference sequence). CDR3 in amino acids: CASTRTGVNTEAFF. The CDR3 DNA reads TGTGCCAGTACCAGGACAGGGGTGAACACTGAAGCTTTCTTT. The full variable domain, with the rest looked up from reference TRBV19 and TRBJ1-1, is DGGITQSPKYLFRKEGQNVTLSCEQNLNHDAMYWYRQDPGQGLRLIYYSQIVNDFQKGDIAEGYSVSREKKESFPLTVTSAQKNPTAFYLCASTRTGVNTEAFFGQGTRLTVV.

The chain recombines TRBV7-8 with TRBJ2-1; 7 bases are a match to TRBD1. Germline-derived CDR1 and CDR2 are SGHVS and FQNEAQ. The CDR3 length is 11 residues. J lost 14 bases, V lost 3 bases, and 4 bases had no gene match. CDR3 amino acids: CASSLGQPEFF. The CDR3 DNA sequence: TGTGCCAGCAGCTTGGGACAGCCTGAGTTCTTC. Complete variable domain (other parts from reference TRBV7-8 and TRBJ2-1): GAGVSQSPRYKVAKRGQDVALRCDPISGHVSLFWYQQALGQGPEFLTYFQNEAQLDKSGLPSDRFFAERPEGSVSTLKIQRTQQEDSAVYLCASSLGQPEFFGPGTRLTVL.

V is TRBV27 and J is TRBJ2-3; perhaps TRBD1 as D (5 bases). CDR1 and CDR2 from the germline V gene are MNHEY and SMNVEV (reference sequence). This CDR3 contains 13 residues. V was shortened by 6 bases and J by 1 base, with 8 bases between the two germline ends. Written as DNA, the CDR3 is TGTGCCAGCAGGGTAGGGGGCACAGATACGCAGTATTTT. Protein sequence: CASRVGGTDTQYF.

The chain joins TRBV5-4 to TRBJ2-1, with 13 bases identical to TRBD2. This CDR3 region has 20 residues. Germline loops: CDR1 SGHNT, CDR2 YYREEE (reference sequence). The J segment lost 0 bases and the V segment lost 3 bases, leaving 12 bases of the junction unmatched. The DNA for the CDR3 is TGTGCCAGCAGCTCACGGACTAGCGGGGGACCAAGGAGCTCCTACAATGAGCAGTTCTTC. Its translation: CASSSRTSGGPRSSYNEQFF.

The chain couples TRBV3-1 (or the pseudogene TRBV3-2) to TRBJ2-7; D call uncertain. This CDR3 has 15 residues. V lost 2 bases, J lost 9 bases, and 20 bases lay in between. Germline-derived CDR1 and CDR2 are LGHDT and YNNKEL (reference sequence). For the CDR3, the DNA is TGTGCCAGCAGCCAATTTGCGGCGGCTAACGCGGTGCAGTACTTC. Protein sequence: CASSQFAAANAVQYF.

The chain combines TRBV19 with TRBJ1-5; 7 bases are shared with TRBD1. CDR1 is LNHDA and CDR2 is SQIVND in the germline V gene (reference sequence). With 6 bases clipped from V and 1 base from J, the junction kept 9 bases outside the gene matches. The CDR3 covers 16 residues. The CDR3 sequence: CASSPIDRASNQPQHF. The CDR3 DNA reads as TGTGCCAGTAGCCCTATCGACAGGGCCAGCAATCAGCCCCAGCATTTT.

The V call is TRBV6-5, the J call TRBJ2-7; D gene ambiguous. Germline CDR1 is MNHEY and CDR2 is SVGAGI. With 7 bases removed from V and 0 bases from J, the gap between germline ends came to 10 bases. This CDR3 is built from 13 residues. In DNA, the CDR3 is TGTGCCAGCAATTCAGGAAGCTCCTACGAGCAGTACTTC. The encoded protein is CASNSGSSYEQYF.

The genes are TRBV19 and TRBJ1-5; 8 nucleotides align to TRBD1. Germline CDR1 LNHDA, CDR2 SQIVND (reference sequence). The CDR3 length is 15 residues. The V segment lost 6 bases and the J segment 5 bases; nucleotides outside the gene matches: 9. CDR3 in DNA: TGTGCCAGTAGACCTCACAGGGGGAAAGATCAGCCCCAGCATTTT. Its translation is CASRPHRGKDQPQHF.

This chain uses TRBV28 with TRBJ1-4; weak D call: TRBD1 (5 bases). V lost 5 bases, J lost 0 bases, and 13 bases lay in between. The CDR3 loop spans 16 amino acids. Germline V CDR1 and CDR2: MDHEN, SYDVKM. The chain's CDR3 is CASSPSTAATNEKLFF. The CDR3 nucleotides read TGTGCCAGCAGTCCCTCGACAGCAGCAACTAATGAAAAACTGTTTTTT. Based on the CDR3 plus reference TRBV28 and TRBJ1-4, the full variable domain is DVKVTQSSRYLVKRTGEKVFLECVQDMDHENMFWYRQDPGLGLRLIYFSYDVKMKEKGDIPEGYSVSREKKERFSLILESASTNQTSMYLCASSPSTAATNEKLFFGSGTQLSVL.

The rearrangement uses TRBV6-5 and TRBJ1-4; no reliable D call. The germline V gene has CDR1 MNHEY and CDR2 SVGAGI. V lost 6 bases and J lost 8, with 13 bases in between. The CDR3 contains 13 residues. The CDR3 bases are TGTGCCAGCAGGCCACCCGGTAACGAAAAACTGTTTTTT. It codes for CASRPPGNEKLFF.